The source of this T cell receptor beta chain is a study of cytomegalovirus exposure and HLA in healthy donors. Overall study results and limits: Prior analysis indicated that the majority of TCR beta V segments exhibited productivity approximately 90% or approximately 30% of the time.

PCR used 60 Vbeta primers and 13 Jbeta primers. TCRdb's table, derived via immunoSEQ multiplex PCR, lists solely in-frame clones and lacks some. The sample includes around 300,000 clones, around 90% seen only once; the top ten take roughly 2.1%. Comment on this clone: Its specificity is unknown.

Trimming at V came to 3 bases and at J to 7 bases, leaving 9 bases not matched to a gene. Germline V gene data show CDR1 as SGDLS and CDR2 as YYNGEE. CDR3 length: 14 residues. This clonotype was obtained from a woman aged 18 to 35 in good health and CMV-seronegative. The sequencing input was PBMCs. This rearrangement joins TRBV9 to TRBJ1-1; 7 bases map to TRBD1. CDR3 sequence: CASSGSPGQVEAFF. The CDR3 DNA reads TGTGCCAGCAGCGGTAGCCCTGGACAGGTTGAAGCTTTCTTT. Filled out from reference TRBV9 and TRBJ1-1, the complete variable domain reads DSGVTQTPKHLITATGQRVTLRCSPRSGDLSVYWYQQSLDQGLQFLIQYYNGEERAKGNILERFSAQQFPDLHSELNLSSLELGDSALYFCASSGSPGQVEAFFGQGTRLTVV.